This T cell receptor beta chain appears in the sequencing data of a study of cytomegalovirus exposure and HLA in healthy donors. Points from the study as a whole: TRBV6-2, TRBV6-3 and some other V segments were excluded as indistinguishable.

CDR1 MNHNY and CDR2 SVGAGI come from the germline V gene (reference sequence). The V gene end was trimmed by 4 bases and the J gene end by 4 bases; junction bases not matched to a gene: 3. The CDR3 sequence is 13 residues long. This clone turned up a few times. Its antigen is unknown. Primers: 60 Vbeta forward and 13 Jbeta reverse. Profiled with immunoSEQ multiplex PCR; TCRdb holds only in-frame clones, not every one. Altogether about 150,000 clones are present, around 74% being singletons, with the ten largest covering roughly 2.8%. The sequence derives from a man aged 18 to 30 in good health and CMV-seronegative. The chain carries TRBV6-6 and TRBJ1-2; 7 positions agree with TRBD1. The sequencing input was PBMCs. The CDR3 is CASSLGQTYGYTF. The CDR3 DNA reads TGTGCCAGCAGTTTGGGACAGACCTATGGCTACACCTTC.